This T cell receptor (beta chain) was retrieved from a study of blood T cell repertoires in COVID-19. Across the whole study: The cDNA or gDNA used as material had been derived from T cells, B-cell-depleted T cells, or PBMCs.

Participants came from around 25 US areas, aged roughly 18 to 95 years. Per germline, CDR1 SGHAT and CDR2 FQNNGV. Trimming removed 5 bases at V and 2 bases at J, with 19 bases between. The CDR3 is 16 amino acids. In the authors' workflow: Cell counts per sample came from amplifying reference gene primers. Method: immunoSEQ multiplex PCR; TCRdb's copy keeps in-frame clones and lacks some. Clone size and V and J calls were adopted from that table, with D and trimming inferred from the DNA. The sample holds a few hundred thousand clones, roughly nine tenths seen once. This chain joins TRBV11-2 and TRBJ2-7, with D possibly being TRBD2 (5 bases). The receptor was derived from a man aged 30-40 years who had recovered from COVID-19. Sample: PBMCs or T cells enriched from blood (not recorded which). In DNA, the CDR3 is TGTGCCAGCAGCCCCCCCAAGGGCGGGTCTACCTACGAGCAGTACTTC. It encodes CASSPPKGGSTYEQYF.